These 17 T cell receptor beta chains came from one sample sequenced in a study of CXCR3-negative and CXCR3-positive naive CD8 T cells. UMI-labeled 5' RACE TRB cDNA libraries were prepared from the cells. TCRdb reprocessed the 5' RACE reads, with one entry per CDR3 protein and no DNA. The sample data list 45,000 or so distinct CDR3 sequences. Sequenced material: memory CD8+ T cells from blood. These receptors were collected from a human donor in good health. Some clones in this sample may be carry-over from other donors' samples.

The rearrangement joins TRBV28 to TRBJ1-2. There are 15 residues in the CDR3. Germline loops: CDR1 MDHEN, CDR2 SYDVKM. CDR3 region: CASSLLGGDNYGYTF.

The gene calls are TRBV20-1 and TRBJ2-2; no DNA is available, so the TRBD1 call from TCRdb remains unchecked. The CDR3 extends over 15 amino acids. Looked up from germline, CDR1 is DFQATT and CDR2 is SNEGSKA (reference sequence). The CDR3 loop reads CSATPGQKNTGELFF.

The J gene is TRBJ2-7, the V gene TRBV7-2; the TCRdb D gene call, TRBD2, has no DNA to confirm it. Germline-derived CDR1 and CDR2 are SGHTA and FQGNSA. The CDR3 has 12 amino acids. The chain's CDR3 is CASRVGGHEQYF.

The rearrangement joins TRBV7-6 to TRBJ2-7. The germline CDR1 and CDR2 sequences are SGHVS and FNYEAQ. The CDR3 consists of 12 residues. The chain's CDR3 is CASSFDDYEQYF.

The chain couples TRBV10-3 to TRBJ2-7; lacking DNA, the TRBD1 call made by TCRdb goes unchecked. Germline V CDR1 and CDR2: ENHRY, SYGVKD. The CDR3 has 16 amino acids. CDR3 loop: CAISDPPGSGSYEQYF.

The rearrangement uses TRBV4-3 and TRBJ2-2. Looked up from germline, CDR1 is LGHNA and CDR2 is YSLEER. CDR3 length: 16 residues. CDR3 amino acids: CASSQAQNPNTGELFF.

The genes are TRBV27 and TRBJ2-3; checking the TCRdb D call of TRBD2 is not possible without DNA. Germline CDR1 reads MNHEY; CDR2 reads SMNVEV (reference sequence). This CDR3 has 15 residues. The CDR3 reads CASSLVGPLTDTQYF.

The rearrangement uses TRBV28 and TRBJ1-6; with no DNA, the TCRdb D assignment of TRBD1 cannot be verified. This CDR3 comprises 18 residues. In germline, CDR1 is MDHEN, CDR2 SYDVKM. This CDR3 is CASSLPMETAYHNSPLHF.

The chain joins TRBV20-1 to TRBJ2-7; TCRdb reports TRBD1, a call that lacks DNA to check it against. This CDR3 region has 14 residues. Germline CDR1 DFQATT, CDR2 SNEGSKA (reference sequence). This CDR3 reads CSARRPGQDYEQYF.

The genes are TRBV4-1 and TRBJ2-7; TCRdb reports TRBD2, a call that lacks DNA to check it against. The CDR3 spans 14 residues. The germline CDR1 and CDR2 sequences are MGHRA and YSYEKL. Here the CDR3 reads CASSLTGTIYEQYF.

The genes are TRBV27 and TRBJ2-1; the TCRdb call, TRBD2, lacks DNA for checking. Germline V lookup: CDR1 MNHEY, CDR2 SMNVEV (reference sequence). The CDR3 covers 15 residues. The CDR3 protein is CASSGEGGSYNEQFF.

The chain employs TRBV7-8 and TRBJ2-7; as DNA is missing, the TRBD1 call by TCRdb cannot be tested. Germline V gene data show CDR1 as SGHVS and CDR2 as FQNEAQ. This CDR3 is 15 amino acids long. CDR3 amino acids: CASSLSTSRVYEQYF.

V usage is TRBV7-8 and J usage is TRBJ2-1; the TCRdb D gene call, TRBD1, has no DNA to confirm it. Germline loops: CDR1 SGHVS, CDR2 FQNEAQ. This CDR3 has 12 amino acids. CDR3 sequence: CASSLVLGGQFF.

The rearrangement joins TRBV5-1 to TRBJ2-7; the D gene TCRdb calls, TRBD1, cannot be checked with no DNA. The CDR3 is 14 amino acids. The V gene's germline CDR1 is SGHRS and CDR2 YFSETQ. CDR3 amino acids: CASSLPGQGYEQYF.

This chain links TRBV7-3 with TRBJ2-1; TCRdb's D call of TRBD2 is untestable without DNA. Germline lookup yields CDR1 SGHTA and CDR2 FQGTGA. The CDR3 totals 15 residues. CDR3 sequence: CASSPAGGGNNEQFF.

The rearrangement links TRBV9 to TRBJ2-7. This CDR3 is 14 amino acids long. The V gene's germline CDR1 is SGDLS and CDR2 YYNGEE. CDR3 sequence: CASSVVGDAGEQYF. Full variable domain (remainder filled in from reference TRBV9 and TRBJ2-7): DSGVTQTPKHLITATGQRVTLRCSPRSGDLSVYWYQQSLDQGLQFLIQYYNGEERAKGNILERFSAQQFPDLHSELNLSSLELGDSALYFCASSVVGDAGEQYFGPGTRLTVT.

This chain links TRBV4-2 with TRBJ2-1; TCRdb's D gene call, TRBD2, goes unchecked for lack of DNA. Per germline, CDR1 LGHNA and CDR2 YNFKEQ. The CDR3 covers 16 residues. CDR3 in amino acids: CASSQDSAGVYNEQFF.